A selection of T cell receptor beta chains follows, all from one sample in a study of blood T cell dynamics during melanoma immunotherapy. Clones were read by immunoSEQ multiplex PCR, and TCRdb kept only the in-frame ones, dropping some. The sample lists about 12,000 clones, approximately 88% seen once, with about 4.2% in the top ten. The sequencing used blood, collected from a patient treated with checkpoint blockade. All receptors come from a human donor with melanoma. The CDR3 runs from the conserved cysteine through the conserved F or W. D genes are given only for firm matches. For some rows the clone size is stated as once, few or many, or as a class when expanded; others skip it.

D,V,size,J,CDR3,DNA
TRBD1,TRBV19,once,TRBJ2-2,CASSIGFWDRVSGGELFF,TGTGCCAGTAGTATAGGATTTTGGGACAGGGTATCTGGCGGGGAGCTGTTTTTT
NA,TRBV27,NA,TRBJ1-2,CASSLNREHGYTF,TGTGCCAGCAGTCTCAACAGGGAGCATGGCTACACCTTC
NA,TRBV4-1,NA,TRBJ1-5,CASSHPPGAGNQPQHF,TGCGCCAGCAGCCATCCCCCAGGGGCGGGCAATCAGCCCCAGCATTTT
TRBD1,TRBV2,NA,TRBJ2-7,CASKPLGQGHYEQYF,TGTGCCAGCAAGCCGCTCGGACAGGGGCACTACGAGCAGTACTTC
NA,TRBV27,NA,TRBJ1-1,CASSPTVSYTEAFF,TGTGCCAGCAGCCCAACAGTGTCCTACACTGAAGCTTTCTTT
TRBD1,TRBV11-1,few,TRBJ2-5,CASSLADREAETQYF,TGTGCCAGCAGCTTAGCAGACAGGGAAGCGGAGACCCAGTACTTC
TRBD1,TRBV9,NA,TRBJ1-2,CASSGGRQGTYGYTF,TGTGCCAGCAGCGGCGGGAGACAGGGAACCTATGGCTACACCTTC
NA,TRBV2,NA,TRBJ1-1,CASHHRENTEAFF,TGTGCCAGCCACCACAGAGAGAACACTGAAGCTTTCTTT
NA,TRBV2,NA,TRBJ1-4,CASSATRLNEKLFF,TGTGCCAGCAGTGCCACTCGCCTTAATGAAAAACTGTTTTTT
NA,TRBV30,NA,TRBJ2-7,CAWSVLSYEQYF,TGTGCCTGGAGTGTTCTATCCTACGAGCAGTACTTC
NA,TRBV27,few,TRBJ1-1,CASIGTSLYTEAFF,TGTGCCAGCATCGGGACCTCTTTGTACACTGAAGCTTTCTTT
NA,TRBV5-1,NA,TRBJ2-7,CASSQTSRHYEQYF,TGCGCCAGCAGCCAAACATCCCGCCACTACGAGCAGTACTTC
NA,TRBV30,NA,TRBJ1-2,CAWRERSGGYTF,TGTGCCTGGAGGGAACGCTCGGGGGGCTACACCTTC
NA,TRBV6-1,NA,TRBJ1-5,CASSDGYSNQPQHF,TGTGCCAGCAGTGACGGATATAGCAATCAGCCCCAGCATTTT
TRBD1,TRBV5-1,NA,TRBJ2-5,CASSVTGAGETQYF,TGCGCCAGCAGCGTAACAGGGGCCGGGGAGACCCAGTACTTC
TRBD1,TRBV6-1,NA,TRBJ1-3,CASSEGTGGNTIYF,TGTGCCAGCAGTGAAGGGACAGGGGGAAACACCATATATTTT
NA,TRBV25-1,NA,TRBJ2-7,CASSEPGTATHEQYF,TGTGCCAGCAGTGAGCCCGGGACGGCAACCCACGAGCAGTACTTC
TRBD2,TRBV9,NA,TRBJ2-1,CASSPGGTIYNEQFF,TGTGCCAGCAGCCCCGGGGGGACTATATACAATGAGCAGTTCTTC
NA,TRBV25-1,NA,TRBJ1-1,CASSVQGPDPEAFF,TGTGCCAGCAGTGTACAGGGCCCGGACCCTGAAGCTTTCTTT
NA,TRBV7-2,NA,TRBJ1-5,CASSSSRNGGDQPQHF,TGTGCCAGCAGCTCCTCACGTAACGGTGGGGATCAGCCCCAGCATTTT
NA,TRBV6-1,NA,TRBJ1-4,CASIRQFNEKLFF,TGTGCCAGCATTAGGCAGTTTAATGAAAAACTGTTTTTT
TRBD1,TRBV10-3,NA,TRBJ1-1,CAITHDRVAVGAFF,TGTGCCATCACTCACGACAGGGTGGCCGTTGGAGCTTTCTTT
NA,TRBV15,NA,TRBJ2-3,CATSRDLTDTQYF,TGTGCCACCAGCAGAGATCTCACAGATACGCAGTATTTT
NA,TRBV19,NA,TRBJ1-1,CATPEFTEAFF,TGTGCCACCCCCGAGTTCACTGAAGCTTTCTTT
TRBD1,TRBV27,once,TRBJ2-7,CASSLLAGTGVDEQYF,TGTGCCAGCAGTTTATTGGCCGGGACAGGGGTCGACGAGCAGTACTTC
TRBD2,TRBV4-2,few,TRBJ2-3,CASSQATSGGAQRTQYF,TGTGCCAGCAGCCAGGCAACTAGCGGGGGGGCCCAAAGGACGCAGTATTTT
TRBD2,TRBV5-1,NA,TRBJ2-7,CASSLDGGTYEQYF,TGCGCCAGCAGCTTGGACGGGGGGACCTACGAGCAGTACTTC
NA,TRBV10-3,once,TRBJ2-7,CAIRGDITYEQYF,TGTGCCATCAGAGGGGACATCACCTACGAGCAGTACTTC
NA,TRBV4-1,few,TRBJ2-5,CASSQAGQTKETQYF,TGCGCCAGCAGCCAAGCCGGACAGACCAAAGAGACCCAGTACTTC
TRBD2,TRBV7-3,NA,TRBJ2-1,CASSIGTSGYNEQFF,TGTGCCAGCAGCATCGGGACTAGCGGCTACAATGAGCAGTTCTTC
NA,TRBV5-1,NA,TRBJ2-1,CASSLAAGLNEQFF,TGCGCCAGCAGCTTGGCCGCGGGCCTCAATGAGCAGTTCTTC
NA,TRBV7-2,NA,TRBJ1-1,CASSFAQGRGTEAFF,TGTGCCAGCAGCTTTGCACAGGGACGGGGCACTGAAGCTTTCTTT
NA,TRBV18,once,TRBJ1-6,CASSPEVNYNSPLHF,TGTGCCAGCTCACCTGAGGTTAACTATAATTCACCCCTCCACTTT
NA,TRBV6-1,NA,TRBJ1-2,CATRLGGLWGYTF,TGTGCCACCCGCCTAGGCGGCCTTTGGGGCTACACCTTC
TRBD1,TRBV2,NA,TRBJ2-1,CASSEIGQGAFNEQFF,TGTGCCAGCAGTGAAATTGGGCAGGGGGCTTTCAATGAGCAGTTCTTC
NA,TRBV6-1,NA,TRBJ1-1,CASSEWGTPMNTEAFF,TGTGCCAGCAGTGAATGGGGCACCCCCATGAACACTGAAGCTTTCTTT
NA,TRBV30,NA,TRBJ1-6,CAWSPPGLSPLHF,TGTGCCTGGAGCCCTCCGGGGTTGTCACCCCTCCACTTT
NA,TRBV23-1,NA,TRBJ2-4,CASSQLRDEEGDGENIQYF,TGCGCCAGCAGTCAATTAAGGGACGAGGAGGGAGATGGGGAAAACATTCAGTACTTC
NA,TRBV30,NA,TRBJ2-5,CAWIRAETQYF,TGTGCCTGGATTCGTGCCGAGACCCAGTACTTC
NA,TRBV6-1,NA,TRBJ2-7,CASTGTEQYF,TGTGCCAGCACGGGAACCGAGCAGTACTTC
TRBD1,TRBV2,NA,TRBJ2-7,CASSDVDRGPSSYEQYF,TGTGCCAGCAGTGACGTGGACAGGGGGCCGAGCTCCTACGAGCAGTACTTC
TRBD1,TRBV19,NA,TRBJ1-4,CASSLDRGPVLRSEKLFF,TGTGCCAGTAGTTTGGACAGGGGGCCGGTGTTGAGAAGTGAAAAACTGTTTTTT
NA,TRBV7-3,NA,TRBJ2-5,CASSPTRTVQETQYF,TGTGCCAGCAGCCCAACCCGGACAGTCCAAGAGACCCAGTACTTC
NA,TRBV7-9,NA,TRBJ2-5,CASSGWPIQETQYF,TGTGCCAGCAGCGGCTGGCCTATTCAAGAGACCCAGTACTTC
TRBD1,TRBV7-9,few,TRBJ1-4,CASSPGQGAEKLFF,TGTGCCAGCAGCCCGGGACAGGGGGCCGAAAAACTGTTTTTT
NA,TRBV11-1,NA,TRBJ1-6,CASSSQGWSSPLHF,TGTGCCAGCAGCTCCCAGGGTTGGAGTTCACCCCTCCACTTT
NA,TRBV6-6,NA,TRBJ1-2,CASSYRDRTPRYGYTF,TGTGCCAGCAGTTACCGCGACAGGACCCCTCGGTATGGCTACACCTTC
NA,TRBV11-1,NA,TRBJ1-6,CASSFSPSAENSPLHF,TGTGCCAGCAGCTTCAGCCCCTCGGCGGAGAATTCACCCCTCCACTTT
NA,TRBV5-4,NA,TRBJ1-1,CASTIGQQNTEAFF,TGTGCCAGCACCATCGGACAACAGAACACTGAAGCTTTCTTT
NA,TRBV19,NA,TRBJ2-7,CASSSVGGGYEQYF,TGTGCCAGTAGTTCGGTGGGAGGGGGCTACGAGCAGTACTTC
NA,TRBV5-6,few,TRBJ2-2,CASTGGSAGELFF,TGTGCCAGCACCGGCGGTTCCGCCGGGGAGCTGTTTTTT
TRBD1,TRBV7-2,NA,TRBJ1-4,CASSSGTGNEKLFF,TGTGCCAGCAGCTCCGGGACAGGGAATGAAAAACTGTTTTTT